This T cell receptor beta chain was captured by sequencing in a study of molecular identifiers for immune sequencing clone quantification. For this clonotype: This could be a read error, since a much larger clone is one nucleotide away.

TCRdb re-called the PCR reads through MiXCR, storing one row per CDR3 protein. The table has more than 85,000 distinct CDR3 sequences, 30% to 45% seen once; the top ten hold roughly 10%. The length of the CDR3 is 14 residues. The germline gives CDR1 MDHEN, CDR2 SYDVKM. The material sequenced was naive CD8+ T cells from blood, with Jurkat cell RNA spiked in. Regarding subset: FACS-sorted CD8+CD4-CCR7+CD45RA+ naive T cells. This TCR derives from a human donor in good health. Some libraries in this study had Jurkat cell RNA spiked in. The chain employs TRBV28 and TRBJ2-5; TRBD2 is a possible D gene (6 bases). The CDR3 protein is CASRGGAEVETRYF. CDR3 nucleotide sequence: TGTGCCAGCAGGGGCGGGGCAGAGGTGGAGACCCGGTACTTC.